This passage covers 19 T cell receptor beta chains from one sample sequenced in a study of cytomegalovirus exposure and HLA in healthy donors. Primers: 60 Vbeta forward and 13 Jbeta reverse. Here immunoSEQ multiplex PCR was the method, and the copy in TCRdb shows in-frame clones only, minus some. Counted here are over 110,000 clones, 75% to 85% occurring once; the ten biggest clones make up roughly 5.6%. Input material: PBMCs. These receptor sequences come from a woman aged 40 to 50 in good health and CMV-seropositive.

To note about this clone: Other DNA sequences in the sample encode the same CDR3. The chain has TRBV19 and TRBJ1-1; D uncertain. CDR1 and CDR2 from the germline V gene are LNHDA and SQIVND (reference sequence). The V end lost 2 bases, the J end lost 0 bases, and 7 bases lay between the germline ends. This CDR3 has 14 amino acids. The CDR3 loop is CASSISGMNTEAFF. The DNA of the CDR3 is TGTGCCAGTAGTATATCAGGTATGAACACTGAAGCTTTCTTT.

V gene TRBV29-1 combines with J gene TRBJ2-1; TRBD2 matches at 8 bases. V was clipped by 4 bases and J by 0 bases; unmatched bases: 11. CDR3 size: 17 residues. Germline-derived CDR1 and CDR2 are SQVTM and ANQGSEA. CDR3 in DNA: TGCAGCGTTGTTCTCCTTAGCGGGGTCTCCTCCTACAATGAGCAGTTCTTC. Amino acids: CSVVLLSGVSSYNEQFF.

The J gene is TRBJ2-7, the V gene TRBV5-1; D is perhaps TRBD1 (6 bases). V shed 2 bases and J shed 3 bases, with 15 bases lying between them. The length of the CDR3 is 15 residues. Germline V CDR1 and CDR2: SGHRS, YFSETQ. The CDR3 DNA follows: TGCGCCAGCAGCTTTTCCGGACAGTGGAGCTACGAGCAGTACTTC. Its translation is CASSFSGQWSYEQYF.

The chain recombines TRBV7-8 with TRBJ2-1; 11 bases match TRBD2. The CDR3 is 16 amino acids. Germline V CDR1 and CDR2: SGHVS, FQNEAQ. Trimming took 5 bases from V and 8 from J; bases not matched to a gene: 11. Here the CDR3 reads CASSILAGGEKHEQFF. CDR3 bases: TGTGCCAGCAGCATTCTAGCGGGAGGAGAGAAACATGAGCAGTTCTTC.

The V and J genes are TRBV6-5 and TRBJ2-7; 9 nucleotides line up with TRBD1. Germline V lookup: CDR1 MNHEY, CDR2 SVGAGI. V lost 0 bases and J lost 3; bases outside the gene matches: 0. This CDR3 has 14 amino acids. CDR3 amino acids: CASSYSGQGYEQYF. Written as DNA, the CDR3 is TGTGCCAGCAGTTACTCGGGACAGGGCTACGAGCAGTACTTC.

The CDR3 bases are TGTGCCTGGAGCTTGGGACATCAGGGGGGTAAACTGTTTTTT. This gives the protein CAWSLGHQGGKLFF. V gene TRBV30 combines with J gene TRBJ1-4, with TRBD1 matching over 7 bases. V was clipped by 3 bases and J by 11 bases; unmatched bases: 12. CDR1 and CDR2 (germline): GTSNPN, SVGIG (reference sequence). There are 14 residues in the CDR3.

The chain is built from TRBV5-1 and TRBJ2-1; 8 bases agree with TRBD1. V dropped 3 bases and J dropped 7; count of bases not matched to a gene: 6. The CDR3 is 14 residues long. The germline V gene encodes CDR1 SGHRS and CDR2 YFSETQ. This CDR3 reads CASSWRTGRNEQFF. The CDR3 nucleotides read TGCGCCAGCAGCTGGAGGACAGGGAGAAATGAGCAGTTCTTC. The whole variable domain, remainder taken from reference TRBV5-1 and TRBJ2-1, is KAGVTQTPRYLIKTRGQQVTLSCSPISGHRSVSWYQQTPGQGLQFLFEYFSETQRNKGNFPGRFSGRQFSNSRSEMNVSTLELGDSALYLCASSWRTGRNEQFFGPGTRLTVL.

Only a few counts were recorded for this clone. V and J are TRBV2 and TRBJ2-7; no reliable D call. CDR1 and CDR2 (germline): SNHLY, FYNNEI. Trimming pared 3 bases from V and 12 bases from J, leaving 12 bases between. This CDR3 is 11 amino acids long. The CDR3 sequence: CASSDGVGGYF. The CDR3, as DNA: TGTGCCAGCAGTGATGGAGTCGGCGGGTACTTC.

This chain uses TRBV6-1 with TRBJ2-7; the match to TRBD1 covers 10 bases. With V trimmed by 5 bases and J by 3 bases, 7 bases remained unmatched. The CDR3 is 15 residues long. Germline V lookup: CDR1 MNHNS, CDR2 SASEGT. Written as DNA, the CDR3 is TGTGCCAGCAGTTCCCCGGGACAGGGGCGCTACGAGCAGTACTTC. It encodes CASSSPGQGRYEQYF.

This clone has only a few counts. This chain links TRBV11-3 with TRBJ2-1; the D gene is possibly TRBD2 (5 bases). Trimming cost V 5 bases and J 14 bases, with 16 bases left between them. Germline CDR1 reads SGHNT; CDR2 reads YENEEA. The CDR3 covers 12 residues. The CDR3 sequence is CASSPARALKFF. In DNA, the CDR3 is TGTGCCAGCAGCCCCGCGCGGGCCCTTAAGTTCTTC.

The chain employs TRBV13 and TRBJ2-4; unclear D gene. The CDR3 runs 13 residues. Trimming took 5 bases from V and 0 from J, leaving 5 bases between them. Germline CDR1 reads PRHDT; CDR2 reads FYEKMQ (reference sequence). CDR3 nucleotide sequence: TGTGCCAGCAGCCCGGTAGCCAAAAACATTCAGTACTTC. The encoded protein is CASSPVAKNIQYF.

The rearrangement links TRBV5-8 to TRBJ2-1; 7 nucleotides line up with TRBD2. V shed 2 bases, J shed 0 bases, and the junction held 8 bases outside the gene matches. The CDR3 loop spans 17 amino acids. Germline-derived CDR1 and CDR2 are SGHTS and YDEGEE. CDR3 protein: CASSFQAGSISYNEQFF. The DNA of the CDR3 is TGTGCCAGCAGCTTCCAAGCGGGAAGTATCTCCTACAATGAGCAGTTCTTC.

This chain links TRBV10-3 with TRBJ2-1; D possibly corresponds to TRBD2 (6 bases). The CDR3 runs to 15 residues. V was cut by 2 bases and J by 5 bases, with 13 bases left in between. Germline CDR1 ENHRY, CDR2 SYGVKD. CDR3 residues: CAISEPGDSHNEQFF. The CDR3 DNA reads as TGTGCCATCAGTGAGCCGGGGGACTCACACAATGAGCAGTTCTTC.

The J gene is TRBJ2-7, the V gene TRBV5-1; TRBD2 agrees at 12 bases. This CDR3 comprises 17 residues. Germline assignment: CDR1 SGHRS and CDR2 YFSETQ. V trimming: 4 bases; J trimming: 7 bases; junction bases outside the gene matches: 15. CDR3 sequence (DNA): TGCGCCAGCAGCCAGGCTAGCGGGAGGGCCACGGCGAGGGAGCAGTACTTC. Its protein is CASSQASGRATAREQYF.

This sequence joins TRBV6-6 and TRBJ1-1, with a tentative D call TRBD1 (6 bases). Trimming shortened V by 6 bases and J by 4 bases, and 15 bases separated the two germline ends. Germline assignment: CDR1 MNHNY and CDR2 SVGAGI (reference sequence). The CDR3 spans 14 residues. For the CDR3, the DNA is TGTGCCAGCAGAACAGGGAGGGGAGTCACTGAAGCTTTCTTT. Translating it yields CASRTGRGVTEAFF.

The chain carries TRBV11-3 and TRBJ2-1, with 10 bases aligning to TRBD1. Germline V gene lookup returns CDR1 SGHNT and CDR2 YENEEA. With V trimmed by 0 bases and J by 4 bases, 9 bases remained unmatched. This CDR3 has 18 residues. CDR3 DNA sequence: TGTGCCAGCAGCTTAGACATTGGGACAGGGGTCATATACAATGAGCAGTTCTTC. Translating gives CASSLDIGTGVIYNEQFF.

The CDR3 sequence is CASSSSGRLDEQFF. The CDR3 DNA is TGTGCCAGCAGCTCTAGCGGGAGATTGGATGAGCAGTTCTTC. V gene TRBV7-8 combines with J gene TRBJ2-1, with 10 bases matching TRBD2. The CDR3 extends over 14 amino acids. From germline, CDR1 is SGHVS and CDR2 FQNEAQ. V lost 4 bases and J lost 8; bases outside the gene matches: 5.

CDR3 nucleotides: TGTGCCTGGAGTGTACGGCGGGTGACTAACACTGAAGCTTTCTTT. Residues: CAWSVRRVTNTEAFF. The chain recombines TRBV30 with TRBJ1-1; D gene uncertain. V dropped 0 bases and J dropped 2 bases, with 13 bases sitting between them. The CDR3 consists of 15 residues. Germline CDR1 and CDR2: GTSNPN and SVGIG (reference sequence). Complete variable domain (other parts from reference TRBV30 and TRBJ1-1): SQTIHQWPATLVQPVGSPLSLECTVEGTSNPNLYWYRQAAGRGLQLLFYSVGIGQISSEVPQNLSASRPQDRQFILSSKKLLLSDSGFYLCAWSVRRVTNTEAFFGQGTRLTVV.

J is TRBJ2-5 and V is TRBV5-1; 13 bases align to TRBD2. Germline V gene sequence: CDR1 SGHRS, CDR2 YFSETQ. V was clipped by 0 bases and J by 5 bases; unmatched bases: 4. The length of the CDR3 is 16 residues. DNA for the CDR3: TGCGCCAGCAGCTTGGAAGGACTAGCGGGAGTTGAGACCCAGTACTTC. Amino acids: CASSLEGLAGVETQYF.